These 5 T cell receptor beta chains originate from one sample sequenced in a study of blood T cell repertoires in COVID-19. Data came from immunoSEQ multiplex PCR; TCRdb stores just in-frame clones and leaves some out. Among about 300,000 clones listed, around 83% were seen once. The sequencing input was peripheral blood. Receptors originate from a woman in her fifties or sixties with acute or convalescent COVID-19.

The chain carries TRBV11-3 and TRBJ2-7, with 7 positions matching TRBD1. The CDR3 is 14 amino acids. CDR1 is SGHNT, CDR2 YENEEA, per germline. V shed 5 bases and J 5 bases; nucleotides not matched to a gene: 9. Here the CDR3 reads CASSLRQGTHEQYF. The CDR3 DNA follows: TGTGCCAGCAGCCTTCGACAGGGTACCCACGAGCAGTACTTC.

This clone came up a few times. V usage is TRBV7-9 and J usage is TRBJ2-2, with D perhaps TRBD1 (6 bases). Trimming removed 5 bases from V and 6 bases from J, with 10 bases in between. This CDR3 contains 13 residues. Germline V gene sequence: CDR1 SEHNR, CDR2 FQNEAQ (reference sequence). For the CDR3, the DNA is TGTGCCAGCAGCCGTACAGGGTCCGGGGAGCTGTTTTTT. This gives the protein CASSRTGSGELFF.

The rearrangement uses TRBV2 and TRBJ2-1, with 12 bases matching TRBD2. The CDR3 has 17 residues. Trimming removed 2 bases from V and 15 bases from J; junction bases left unmatched: 17. CDR1 and CDR2 (germline): SNHLY, FYNNEI. CDR3 in amino acids: CASSERQGLAGGPMGFF. DNA of the CDR3: TGTGCCAGCAGTGAACGCCAGGGCCTAGCGGGAGGGCCGATGGGGTTCTTC. The whole variable domain, filled in from reference TRBV2 and TRBJ2-1, reads EPEVTQTPSHQVTQMGQEVILRCVPISNHLYFYWYRQILGQKVEFLVSFYNNEISEKSEIFDDQFSVERPDGSNFTLKIRSTKLEDSAMYFCASSERQGLAGGPMGFFGPGTRLTVL.

This chain connects TRBV4-3 to TRBJ1-4; D perhaps matches TRBD1 (5 bases). Per germline, CDR1 LGHNA and CDR2 YSLEER. This CDR3 comprises 15 residues. Trimming took off 4 bases at V and 2 bases at J, with 11 bases between the two ends. The chain's CDR3 is CASSPQGATNEKLFF. As DNA, the CDR3 is TGCGCCAGCAGCCCTCAGGGCGCTACTAATGAAAAACTGTTTTTT.

The chain carries TRBV5-1 and TRBJ1-3; 9 bases match TRBD1. The CDR3 is 13 amino acids. The J segment lost 7 bases and the V segment lost 4 bases, leaving 3 bases of the junction unmatched. Germline loops: CDR1 SGHRS, CDR2 YFSETQ. In DNA, the CDR3 is TGCGCCAGCAGCGGCGGGACAGGGAACACCATATATTTT. Translated: CASSGGTGNTIYF.